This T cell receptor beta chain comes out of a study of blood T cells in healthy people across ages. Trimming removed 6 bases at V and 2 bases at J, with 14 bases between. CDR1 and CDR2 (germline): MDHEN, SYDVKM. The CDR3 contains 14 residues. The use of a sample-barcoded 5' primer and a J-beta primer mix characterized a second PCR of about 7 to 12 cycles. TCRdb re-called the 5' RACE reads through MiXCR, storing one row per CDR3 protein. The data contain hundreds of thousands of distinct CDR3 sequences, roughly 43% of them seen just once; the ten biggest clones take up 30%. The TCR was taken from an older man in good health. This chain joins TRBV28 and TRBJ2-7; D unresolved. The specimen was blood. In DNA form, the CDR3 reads TGTGCCAGCAGCGGACCATTTAAACCCTACGAGCAGTACTTC. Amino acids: CASSGPFKPYEQYF.